This TCR beta chain was observed in a study of cytomegalovirus exposure and HLA in healthy donors. Study-wide findings and caveats: Follow-up analysis later connected one missense variant in DCLRE1C with trimming of TCR beta V- and J-genes. Most of the TCR beta V segments (in an earlier analysis) were productive either about 87% or about 30% of the time.

The germline CDR1 and CDR2 sequences are SGHAT and FQNNGV. The V and J ends lost 5 bases and 0 bases, in that order; junction bases with no gene match: 3. The CDR3 spans 15 residues. Vbeta (60) and Jbeta (13) primers were used in the PCR. Sequencing used immunoSEQ multiplex PCR; TCRdb keeps in-frame clones, though not all of them. In the table there are 150,000 to 190,000 clones, 70% to 90% of which are singletons. Concerning this clone itself: Antigen unknown.

Sequencing was carried out using PBMCs. The V gene is TRBV11-2, the J gene TRBJ2-7; 11 bases agree with TRBD2. This receptor was taken from a young woman in good health and CMV-seronegative. The CDR3 region is CASSRTSGSSYEQYF. The CDR3 DNA follows: TGTGCCAGCAGCCGCACTAGCGGGAGCTCCTACGAGCAGTACTTC. Full variable domain (missing parts from reference TRBV11-2 and TRBJ2-7): EAGVAQSPRYKIIEKRQSVAFWCNPISGHATLYWYQQILGQGPKLLIQFQNNGVVDDSQLPKDRFSAERLKGVDSTLKIQPAKLEDSAVYLCASSRTSGSSYEQYFGPGTRLTVT.